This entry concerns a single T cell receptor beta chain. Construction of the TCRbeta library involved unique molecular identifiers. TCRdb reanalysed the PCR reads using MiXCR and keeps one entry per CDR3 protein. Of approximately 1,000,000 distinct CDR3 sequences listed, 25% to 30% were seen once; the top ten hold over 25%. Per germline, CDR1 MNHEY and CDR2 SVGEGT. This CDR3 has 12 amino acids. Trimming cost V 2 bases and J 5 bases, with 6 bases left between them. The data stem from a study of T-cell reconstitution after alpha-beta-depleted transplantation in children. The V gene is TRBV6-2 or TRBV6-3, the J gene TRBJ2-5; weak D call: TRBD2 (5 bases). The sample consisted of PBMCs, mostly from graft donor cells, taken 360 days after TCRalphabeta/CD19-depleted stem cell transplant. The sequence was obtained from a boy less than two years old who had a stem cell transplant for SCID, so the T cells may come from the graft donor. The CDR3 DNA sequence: TGTGCCAGCAGTTACAAGCGGGAGACCCAGTACTTC. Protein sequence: CASSYKRETQYF.